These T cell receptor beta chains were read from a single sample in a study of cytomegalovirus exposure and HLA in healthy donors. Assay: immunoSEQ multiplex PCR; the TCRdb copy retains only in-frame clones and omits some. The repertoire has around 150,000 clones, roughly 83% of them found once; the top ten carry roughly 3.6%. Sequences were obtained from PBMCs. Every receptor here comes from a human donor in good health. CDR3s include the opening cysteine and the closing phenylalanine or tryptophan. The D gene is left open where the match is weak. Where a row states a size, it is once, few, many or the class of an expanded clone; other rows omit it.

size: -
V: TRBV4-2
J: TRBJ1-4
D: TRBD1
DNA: TGTGCCAGCAGCCCTGGACAGGGCGAGGAAAAACTGTTTTTT
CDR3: CASSPGQGEEKLFF

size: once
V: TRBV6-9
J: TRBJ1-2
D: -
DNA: TGTGCCAGTGGGAGGGAAAAGGGCTACACCTTC
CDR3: CASGREKGYTF

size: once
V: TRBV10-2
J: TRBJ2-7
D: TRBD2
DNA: TGCGCCACAGGTATAGCGGGAGCTAGGTACGAGCAGTACTTC
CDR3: CATGIAGARYEQYF

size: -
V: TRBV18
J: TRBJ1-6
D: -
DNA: TGTGCCAGCTCACCTTCCAACCCAGGGAATTCACCCCTCCACTTT
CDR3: CASSPSNPGNSPLHF

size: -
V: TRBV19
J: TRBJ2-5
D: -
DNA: TGTGCCAGTAGTATAGCCAGAGTTGGGGCGGGAAGGGAGACCCAGTACTTC
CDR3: CASSIARVGAGRETQYF

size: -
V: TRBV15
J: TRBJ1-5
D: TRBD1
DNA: TGTGCCACCAGCAGAGAACAGGGGGCGAATCAGCCCCAGCATTTT
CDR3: CATSREQGANQPQHF

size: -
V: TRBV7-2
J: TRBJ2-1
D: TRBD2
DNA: TGTGCCAGCAGCTTAGGCGGGAGCCTTAGGGATGAGCAGTTCTTC
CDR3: CASSLGGSLRDEQFF

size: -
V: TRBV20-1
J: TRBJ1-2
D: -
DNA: TGCAGTGCACGACTCGACGGAATAACCTTC
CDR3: CSARLDGITF

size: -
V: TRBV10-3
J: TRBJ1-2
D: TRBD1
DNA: TGTGCCATCAGTGAGTCCCTCAGGGGGGATGGCTACACCTTC
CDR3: CAISESLRGDGYTF

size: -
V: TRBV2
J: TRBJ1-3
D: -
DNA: TGTGCCAGCAGTGAAGGCCGCGTCGTGGGAAACACCATATATTTT
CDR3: CASSEGRVVGNTIYF

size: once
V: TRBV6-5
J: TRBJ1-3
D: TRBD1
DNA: TGTGCCAGCAGTCCCGGGACAGGGGGCAGAAACACCATATATTTT
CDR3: CASSPGTGGRNTIYF

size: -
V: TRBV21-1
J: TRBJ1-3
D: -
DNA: TGTGCCAGTCGACAAAGGGGATCTGGAAACACCATATATTTT
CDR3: CASRQRGSGNTIYF

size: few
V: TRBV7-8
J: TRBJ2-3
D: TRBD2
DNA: TGTGCCAGCACGCTAGCGGGAGGTACAGATACGCAGTATTTT
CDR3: CASTLAGGTDTQYF

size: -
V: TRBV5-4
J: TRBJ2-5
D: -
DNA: TGTGCCAGCAGCCTCAGAGTCAGCGCTGAGACCCAGTACTTC
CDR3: CASSLRVSAETQYF

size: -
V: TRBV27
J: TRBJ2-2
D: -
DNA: TGTGCCAGCAGTTTAGGGGCAGGGCCCGGGGAGCTGTTTTTT
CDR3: CASSLGAGPGELFF

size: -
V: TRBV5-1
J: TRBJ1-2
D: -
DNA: TGCGCCAGCAGCTTGGCGTCAGGCGTAGGGGTAACCTATGGCTACACCTTC
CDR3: CASSLASGVGVTYGYTF

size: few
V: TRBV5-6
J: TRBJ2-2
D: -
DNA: TGTGCCAGCAGCCTCGACACCGGGGAGCTGTTTTTT
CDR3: CASSLDTGELFF

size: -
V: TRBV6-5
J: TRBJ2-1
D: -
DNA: TGTGCCAGCAGTTACTCGACGGAGGGACTGGGGGAGCAGTTCTTC
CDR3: CASSYSTEGLGEQFF

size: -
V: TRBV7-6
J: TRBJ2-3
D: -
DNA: TGTGCCAGCAGCTTAGGGGGGCCTCGCACAGATACGCAGTATTTT
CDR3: CASSLGGPRTDTQYF

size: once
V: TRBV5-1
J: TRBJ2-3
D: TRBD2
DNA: TGCGCCAGCGCTCAGCGGGAGACGTTAGATACGCAGTATTTT
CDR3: CASAQRETLDTQYF

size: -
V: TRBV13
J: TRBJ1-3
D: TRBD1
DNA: TGTGCCAGCAGCCCCCGGGACAGTGGAAACACCATATATTTT
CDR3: CASSPRDSGNTIYF

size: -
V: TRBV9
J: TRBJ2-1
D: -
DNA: TGTGCCAGCAGCCCCCAGGAGGATGAGCAGTTCTTC
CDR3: CASSPQEDEQFF

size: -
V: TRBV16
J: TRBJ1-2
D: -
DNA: TGTGCCAGCAGCCGTTATACTATCTCGATGCTAGCTAACTATGGCTACACCTTC
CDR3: CASSRYTISMLANYGYTF

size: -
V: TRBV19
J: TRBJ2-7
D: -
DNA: TGTGCCAGTAGCGCCGGTACCTACGAGCAGTACTTC
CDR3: CASSAGTYEQYF

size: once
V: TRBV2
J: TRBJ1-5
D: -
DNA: TGTGCCGGGGGGAGGCGGGTGGATCAGCCCCAGCATTTT
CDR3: CAGGRRVDQPQHF

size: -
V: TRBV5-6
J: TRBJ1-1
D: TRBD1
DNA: TGTGCCAGCACCATGACAGGGGGCTATGGGGGAACTGAAGCTTTCTTT
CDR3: CASTMTGGYGGTEAFF

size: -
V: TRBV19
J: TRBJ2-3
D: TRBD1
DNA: TGTGCCAGTAGTAGAAAGGGACAGGGCTGGGCAGATACGCAGTATTTT
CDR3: CASSRKGQGWADTQYF

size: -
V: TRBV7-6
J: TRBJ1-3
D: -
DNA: TGTGCCAGCAGCATTGGGGCGGCAGGAAACACCATATATTTT
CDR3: CASSIGAAGNTIYF

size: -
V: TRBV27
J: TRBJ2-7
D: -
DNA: TGTGCCAGCAGACGCTTACTGGAGGAAGTAGACCATCACGAGCAGTACTTC
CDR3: CASRRLLEEVDHHEQYF

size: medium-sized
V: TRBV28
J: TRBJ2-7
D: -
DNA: TGTGCCAGCAGTCTGTTAAGGGGCGCAGGGGATCCCTACGAGCAGTACTTC
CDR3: CASSLLRGAGDPYEQYF

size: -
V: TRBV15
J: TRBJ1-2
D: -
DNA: TGTGCCACCAGCACCGTCCCTACGCGCCATGGCTACACCTTC
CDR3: CATSTVPTRHGYTF

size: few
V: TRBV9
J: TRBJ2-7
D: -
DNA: TGTGCCAGCAGCGTAGCTCCAGACATCCAGATCTACGAGCAGTACTTC
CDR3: CASSVAPDIQIYEQYF

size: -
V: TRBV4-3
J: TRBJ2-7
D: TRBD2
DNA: TGCGCCAGCAGCCAAGGTCGAGCTAGCGGGAGATACGAGCAGTACTTC
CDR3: CASSQGRASGRYEQYF

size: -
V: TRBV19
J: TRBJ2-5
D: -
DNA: TGTGCCAGTAGTATAGGGGTGGGACTCGGGGAGACCCAGTACTTC
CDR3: CASSIGVGLGETQYF

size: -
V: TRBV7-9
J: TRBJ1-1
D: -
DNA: TGTGCCAGCAGCCGCGGGGGGGGGACTGAAGCTTTCTTT
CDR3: CASSRGGGTEAFF

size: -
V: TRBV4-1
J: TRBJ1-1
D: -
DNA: TGCGCCAGCAGCCAAACCAGAAGTAACACTGAAGCTTTCTTT
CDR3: CASSQTRSNTEAFF

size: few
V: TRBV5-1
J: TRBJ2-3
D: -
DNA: TGCGCCAGCAGCTTCTCCCTCGGGGGTCAAAGCACAGATACGCAGTATTTT
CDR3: CASSFSLGGQSTDTQYF

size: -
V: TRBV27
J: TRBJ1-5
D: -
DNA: TGTGCCAGCAGTTCGCAGGGTGGTAGCAATCAGCCCCAGCATTTT
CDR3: CASSSQGGSNQPQHF

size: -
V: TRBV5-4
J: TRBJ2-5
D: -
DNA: TGTGCCAGCAGCTTGGTGGGGGGGGCGGGACAAGAGACCCAGTACTTC
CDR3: CASSLVGGAGQETQYF

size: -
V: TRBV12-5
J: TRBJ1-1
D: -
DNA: TGTGCTAGTGGTTTAAACAGGGATTCGCCTGAAGCTTTCTTT
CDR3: CASGLNRDSPEAFF

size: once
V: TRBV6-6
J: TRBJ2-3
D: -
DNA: TGTGCCAGCAGTTCCGAGCCCTTTCATTGGGATACGCAGTATTTT
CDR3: CASSSEPFHWDTQYF

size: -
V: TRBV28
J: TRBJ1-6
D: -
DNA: TGTGCCAGCAGGATCGGGCAGCGGGGTTCACCCCTCCACTTT
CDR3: CASRIGQRGSPLHF

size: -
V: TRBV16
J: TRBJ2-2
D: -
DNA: TGTGCCAGCAGCCCGACGGTAGAGGGAAGGGCCGGGGAGCTGTTTTTT
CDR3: CASSPTVEGRAGELFF

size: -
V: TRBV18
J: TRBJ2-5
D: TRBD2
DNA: TGTGCCAGCTCACCCGTCGCACTAGCGGGAGAGACCCAGTACTTC
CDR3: CASSPVALAGETQYF

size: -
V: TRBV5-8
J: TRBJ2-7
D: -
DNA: TGTGCCAGCAGCTTGGCCGTTTCCGGCGGGTACGAGCAGTACTTC
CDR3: CASSLAVSGGYEQYF

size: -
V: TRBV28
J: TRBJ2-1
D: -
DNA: TGTGCCAGCAGTTTGACAGGGTGGAGGGTATACAATGAGCAGTTCTTC
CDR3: CASSLTGWRVYNEQFF

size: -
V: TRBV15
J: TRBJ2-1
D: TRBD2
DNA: TGTGCCACCAGCAGAGAAGGCGGGGGGGCACAATACAATGAGCAGTTCTTC
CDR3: CATSREGGGAQYNEQFF